This TCR beta chain was identified during a study of CD8+CD57+ T cells in acquired aplastic anemia (dated by TCRdb to 2017 to 2018). Regarding the research as a whole: On average, sorted CD4+ and CD8+ cells yielded about 3 ug of extracted DNA, with a range of roughly 0.18 to 27.4 ug. A CD8+CD57+ expansion meant a frequency higher than the mean frequency seen in healthy subjects.

Paper-wide results and their limitations: CD8+ Simpson's diversity did not differ significantly between patients and healthy controls (P=0.060). About 29 CD8+ CDR3 sequences were found to be shared between patients and controls, but these sequences appeared to be highly expressed in patients and within the immunodominant clones of the patients.

Genomic DNA served as template for TCR beta VDJ combination and CDR3 sequence profiling. An Illumina HiSeq 2000 was used for TCR repertoire sequencing. The original methods were these. Repertoires were assessed using TRBV/TRBJ rearrangement plots, CDR3 size and DJ length profiles, and Simpson's diversity index. The most abundant DNA sequence in the deep sequencing data was taken as the immunodominant clone. CDR3 amino acid sequences were screened for sharing across subjects and were compared with published repertoires and the VDJdb database. The public reads were reprocessed in TCRdb via fastp at Q25 and MiXCR, keeping in-frame beta chains. Duplicate CDR3 protein sequences are folded into a single record with the most common DNA and genes. The authors' filters were not applied to this entry. The sample profile shows roughly 180,000 distinct CDR3 sequences; around 50% of them were found once. The ten largest make up 13% of the sample.

Flow cytometry had shown CD8+CD57+ cell expansion in the patients selected for sequencing. Severe acquired aplastic anemia was diagnosed in all patients according to International Study of Aplastic Anemia and Agranulocytosis and Camitta criteria. Patients had received no therapy at the time of blood sampling. The study deep-sequenced TCR repertoires of sorted CD4+ and CD8+ blood T cells from severe aplastic anemia patients and healthy subjects. In the USA, patient enrollment took place under clinicaltrials.gov protocols 00001620, 01623167, 00001397, 00071045, 00081523 and 00961064. Ficoll-Paque density gradient centrifugation was used to isolate peripheral blood mononuclear cells. CD4+ and CD8+ T cells were sorted by FACS or magnetic beads before DNA extraction. V is trimmed back by 0 bases and J by 6 bases, and the junction contains 7 bases that no gene match accounts for. According to the germline V gene, CDR1 reads LGHNA and CDR2 reads YNFKEQ. Its CDR3 holds 16 amino acids, cysteine through phenylalanine. Of the read, only the CDR3 DNA is kept; its 48 bases are in frame from base 1.

Details on this clonotype: The antigen this receptor binds is unknown. No base quality values were provided; no much bigger clone lies one nucleotide off.

The chain couples TRBV4-2 to TRBJ2-3; TRBD2 matches 9 bases in the middle. Sequencing used sorted CD4+, CD8+, or CD8+CD57+ T cells (not recorded which) from PBMCs. This TCR was sampled from a human donor with aplastic anemia. The CDR3 in this case is CASSQDAGGLYDTQYF. DNA sequence: TGTGCCAGCAGCCAAGATGCGGGGGGGCTCTACGATACGCAGTATTTT.